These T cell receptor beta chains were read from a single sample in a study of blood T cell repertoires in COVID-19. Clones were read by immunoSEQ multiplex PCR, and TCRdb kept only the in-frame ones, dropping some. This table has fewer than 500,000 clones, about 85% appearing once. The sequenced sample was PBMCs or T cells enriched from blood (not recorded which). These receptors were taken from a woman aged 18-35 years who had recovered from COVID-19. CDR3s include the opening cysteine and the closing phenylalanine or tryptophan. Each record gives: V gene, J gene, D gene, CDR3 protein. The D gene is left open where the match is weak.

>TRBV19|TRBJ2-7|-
CASGTTGTPYEQYF
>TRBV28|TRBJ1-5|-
CASRDSAKPQHF
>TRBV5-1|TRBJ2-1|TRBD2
CASSFLSGGPFNEQFF
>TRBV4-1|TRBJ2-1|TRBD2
CASSPLAGVNNEQFF
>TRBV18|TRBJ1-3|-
CATQDQGSGNTIYF
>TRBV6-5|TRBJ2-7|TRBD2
CASRGTSGSYEQYF
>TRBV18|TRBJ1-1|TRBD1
CASSPRLGQLNTEAFF
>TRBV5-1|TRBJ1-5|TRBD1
CASSLTGTGGQPQHF
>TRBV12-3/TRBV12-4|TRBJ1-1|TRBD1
CASSRQGFTEAFF
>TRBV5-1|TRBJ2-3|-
CASSLVGQSPDTQYF
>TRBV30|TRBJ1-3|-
CAWRAGRLRGSSSGNTIYF
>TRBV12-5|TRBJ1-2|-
CASGLFTGVLYGYTF
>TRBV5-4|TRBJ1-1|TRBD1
CASSSRQGEPEAFF
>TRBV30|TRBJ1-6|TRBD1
CAWSDGQGGSPLHF
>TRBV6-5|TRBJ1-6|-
CASSSLENSYNSPLHF
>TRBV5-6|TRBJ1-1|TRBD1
CASSWDRNTEAFF
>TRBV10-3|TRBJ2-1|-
CAISESEGFGNEQFF
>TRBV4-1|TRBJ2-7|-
CASSQTWDFSYEQYF
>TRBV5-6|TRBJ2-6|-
CASSYPEVLAGANVLTF
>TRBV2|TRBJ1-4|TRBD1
CASRIQGNNEKLFF
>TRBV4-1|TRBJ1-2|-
CASSQAPLGQRTYTF
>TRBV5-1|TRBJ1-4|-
CASRSENEKLFF
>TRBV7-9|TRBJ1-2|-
CASSFDSNYGYTF
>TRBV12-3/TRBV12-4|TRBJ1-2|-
CASSHLTSGYTF
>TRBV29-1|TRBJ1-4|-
CSAKTPLGGEKLFF
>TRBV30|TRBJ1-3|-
CAWGSGQLSGNTIYF
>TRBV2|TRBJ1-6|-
CATKTGGKGSPLHF
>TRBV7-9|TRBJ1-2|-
CASSLRYSGTQIYGYTF
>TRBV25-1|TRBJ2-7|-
CASSEGGTPEQYF
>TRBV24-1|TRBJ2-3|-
CATSDQLRGTQYF
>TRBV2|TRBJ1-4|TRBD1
CASFRGDRAGNEKLFF
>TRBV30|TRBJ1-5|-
CAWSGGDNQPQHF
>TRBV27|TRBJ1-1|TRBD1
CASSLYPTTGSEAFF
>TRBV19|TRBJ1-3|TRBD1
CASSIYFGTGDGNTIYF
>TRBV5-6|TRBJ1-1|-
CASSLGLGGNTEAFF
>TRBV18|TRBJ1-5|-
CASTPEGNNQPQHF
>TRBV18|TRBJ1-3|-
CASSPPRGYSGNTIYF
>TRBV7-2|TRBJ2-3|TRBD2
CASSMTSGGYFTSTDTQYF
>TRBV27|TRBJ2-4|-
CASSASLAKNIQYF
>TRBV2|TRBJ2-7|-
CASSPGTKQYF
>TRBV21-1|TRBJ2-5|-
CASSNEVAGWEETQYF
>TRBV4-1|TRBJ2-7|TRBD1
CASSRGDRVELYEQYF
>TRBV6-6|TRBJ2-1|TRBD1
CASSPERDRGNEQFF
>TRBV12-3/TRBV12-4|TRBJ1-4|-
CASSFQVYGVLFF
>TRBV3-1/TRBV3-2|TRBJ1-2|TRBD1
CASSQDHPTGGYGYTF
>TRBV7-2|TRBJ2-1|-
CASSLAAGNHNEQFF
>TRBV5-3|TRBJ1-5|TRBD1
CARSKGTASNQPQHF
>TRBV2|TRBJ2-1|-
CASLESGIYNEQFF